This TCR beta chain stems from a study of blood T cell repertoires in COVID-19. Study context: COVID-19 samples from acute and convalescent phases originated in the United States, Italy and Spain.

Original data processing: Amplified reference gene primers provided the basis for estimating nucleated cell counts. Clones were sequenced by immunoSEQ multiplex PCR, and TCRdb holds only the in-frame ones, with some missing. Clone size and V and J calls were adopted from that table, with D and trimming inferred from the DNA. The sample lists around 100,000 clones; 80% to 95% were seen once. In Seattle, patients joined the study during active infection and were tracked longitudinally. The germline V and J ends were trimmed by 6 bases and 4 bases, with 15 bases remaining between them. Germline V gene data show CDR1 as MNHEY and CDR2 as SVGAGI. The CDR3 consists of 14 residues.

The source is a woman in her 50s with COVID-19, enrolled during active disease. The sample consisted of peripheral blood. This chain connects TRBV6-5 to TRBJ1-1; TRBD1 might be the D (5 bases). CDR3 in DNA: TGTGCCAGCAGGCAGGGTGCCTGGGGCACTGAAGCTTTCTTT. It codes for CASRQGAWGTEAFF.